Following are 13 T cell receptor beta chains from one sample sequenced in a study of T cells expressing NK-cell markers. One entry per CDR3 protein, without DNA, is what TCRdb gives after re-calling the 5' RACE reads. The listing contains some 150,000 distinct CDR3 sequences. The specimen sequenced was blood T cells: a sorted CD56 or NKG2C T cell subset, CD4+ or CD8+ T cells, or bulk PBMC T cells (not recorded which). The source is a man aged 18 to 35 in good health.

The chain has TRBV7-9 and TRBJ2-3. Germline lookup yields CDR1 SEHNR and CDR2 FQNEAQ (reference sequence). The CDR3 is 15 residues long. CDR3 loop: CASSLKVGSTDTQYF.

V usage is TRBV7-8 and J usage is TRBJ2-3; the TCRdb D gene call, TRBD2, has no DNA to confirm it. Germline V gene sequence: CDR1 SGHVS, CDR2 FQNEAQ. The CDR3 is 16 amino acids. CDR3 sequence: CASSPTAWTSTDTQYF.

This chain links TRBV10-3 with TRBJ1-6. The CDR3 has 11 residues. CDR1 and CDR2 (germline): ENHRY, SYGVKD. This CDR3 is CAISEKSTLHF.

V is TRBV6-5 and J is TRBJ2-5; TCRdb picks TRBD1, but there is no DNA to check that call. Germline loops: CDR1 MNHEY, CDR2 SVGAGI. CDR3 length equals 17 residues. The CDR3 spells CASRGGSRSGTGETQYF.

This CDR3 is CASRPLTASGGDNQETQYF. The chain carries TRBV12-3 or TRBV12-4 and TRBJ2-5; TCRdb proposes TRBD1, but this gene call is untestable without DNA. The CDR3 runs 19 residues.

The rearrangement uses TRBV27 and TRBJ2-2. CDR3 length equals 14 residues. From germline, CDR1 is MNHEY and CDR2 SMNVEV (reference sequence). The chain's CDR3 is CASKTQTNTGELFF.

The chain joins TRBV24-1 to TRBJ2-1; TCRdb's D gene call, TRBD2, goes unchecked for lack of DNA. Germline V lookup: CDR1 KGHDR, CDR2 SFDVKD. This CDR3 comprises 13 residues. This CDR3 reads CATSEPGLAEQFF.

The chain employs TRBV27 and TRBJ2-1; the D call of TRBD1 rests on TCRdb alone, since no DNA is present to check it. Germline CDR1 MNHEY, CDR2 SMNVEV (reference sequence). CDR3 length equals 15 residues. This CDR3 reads CASRTGSFSYNEQFF.

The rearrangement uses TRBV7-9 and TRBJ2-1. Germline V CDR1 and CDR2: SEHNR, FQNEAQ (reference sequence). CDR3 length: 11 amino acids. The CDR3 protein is CASEPNNEQFF.

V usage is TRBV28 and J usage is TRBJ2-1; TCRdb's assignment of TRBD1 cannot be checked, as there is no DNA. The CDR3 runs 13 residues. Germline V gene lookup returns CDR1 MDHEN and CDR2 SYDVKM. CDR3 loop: CASSFFLGDEQFF. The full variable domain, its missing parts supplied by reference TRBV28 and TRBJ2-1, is DVKVTQSSRYLVKRTGEKVFLECVQDMDHENMFWYRQDPGLGLRLIYFSYDVKMKEKGDIPEGYSVSREKKERFSLILESASTNQTSMYLCASSFFLGDEQFFGPGTRLTVL.

The CDR3 region is CASSQDRGPLNEKLFF. V is TRBV4-3 and J is TRBJ1-4. The CDR3 is 16 amino acids. Germline CDR1 is LGHNA and CDR2 is YSLEER.

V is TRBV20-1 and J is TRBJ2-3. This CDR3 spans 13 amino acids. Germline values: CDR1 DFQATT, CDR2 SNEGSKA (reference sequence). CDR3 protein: CSARVEVGDTQYF.

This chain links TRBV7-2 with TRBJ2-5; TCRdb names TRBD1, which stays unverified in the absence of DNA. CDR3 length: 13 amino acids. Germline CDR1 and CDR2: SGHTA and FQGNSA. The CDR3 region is CASSSAPLETQYF.